This T cell receptor beta chain was identified in a study of blood T cell repertoires in COVID-19. Study information: Nucleic acid was either cDNA or gDNA, and it came from T cells, B-cell-depleted T cells, or PBMCs.

Germline CDR1 and CDR2: SGHTA and FQGNSA. The length of the CDR3 is 15 residues. Trimming cost V 5 bases and J 5 bases; bases outside gene matches: 10. Per the original methods: Cell counts per sample came from amplifying reference gene primers. Sequencing was performed with immunoSEQ multiplex PCR; in TCRdb, only in-frame clones are kept and a portion is missing. V and J calls and clone size are copied from that table; D and trimming were computed from the DNA. The sample lists about 200,000 clones, approximately 73% occurring once. Participants' own reports of clinical history determined their cohort assignment.

The sequence was collected from a woman in her forties or fifties with acute COVID-19. Specimen: PBMCs or T cells enriched from blood (not recorded which). The V gene is TRBV7-2, the J gene TRBJ2-5; 8 nucleotides line up with TRBD1. Here the CDR3 reads CASSRGQGARETQYF. As DNA, the CDR3 is TGTGCCAGCAGCAGAGGCCAGGGGGCGCGGGAGACCCAGTACTTC.